Following are 13 T cell receptor beta chains from one sample sequenced in a study of regulatory T cells in long-lasting Graves disease. Arm-PCR of CDR3 regions and iRepertoire HTBI primers were used to build TCR beta libraries. Each CDR3 protein gets one entry after TCRdb re-called the multiplex PCR reads with MiXCR. The sample lists 500,000 to 800,000 distinct CDR3 sequences, around 30% occurring once. Time point meaning: persistent/refractory GD, antithyroid drugs over 5 years with positive TRAb. The TCR library used RNA extracted from PBMCs. Source: peripheral blood mononuclear cells (PBMCs), taken when the disease was refractory, from a patient treated with antithyroid drugs. The receptors here all came from a female donor with Graves disease.

The CDR3 reads CASSEARTDARGAFF. CDR3 DNA: TGTGCCAGCAGTGAAGCGCGGACCGACGCTCGAGGAGCTTTCTTT. The chain couples TRBV6-1 to TRBJ1-1; no definite D call. Germline V CDR1 and CDR2: MNHNS, SASEGT. This CDR3 is 15 amino acids long. V lost 0 bases and J 10 bases, leaving 18 bases between the germline ends.

The CDR3 DNA follows: TGTGCCAGCAGCTCTTCAGGGACACGTGAAAAACTGTTTTTT. Translation: CASSSSGTREKLFF. The rearrangement joins TRBV5-6 to TRBJ1-4; tentative D call: TRBD1 (6 bases). The V and J ends lost 3 bases and 7 bases respectively, with 13 bases between them. Germline V lookup: CDR1 SGHDT, CDR2 YYEEEE. The CDR3 is made up of 14 amino acids.

This clonotype occurred a few times. This sequence joins TRBV7-3 and TRBJ2-2; a weak D match, TRBD2 (5 bases). The CDR3 runs to 15 residues. Germline V gene sequence: CDR1 SGHTA, CDR2 FQGTGA. V was pared by 4 bases and J by 1 base, with 10 bases between. The CDR3 DNA follows: TGTGCCAGCAGCTCGACTGCGGGGAACACCGGGGAGCTGTTTTTT. It encodes CASSSTAGNTGELFF.

This clonotype occurred many times. V gene TRBV11-2 combines with J gene TRBJ2-7, with D maybe TRBD1 (5 bases). The CDR3 has 12 residues. Per the germline V gene, CDR1 is SGHAT and CDR2 is FQNNGV. V shed 5 bases and J shed 5 bases, with 10 bases lying between them. CDR3 nucleotide sequence: TGTGCCAGCAGCCAAACAGGAGACGAGCAGTACTTC. This encodes CASSQTGDEQYF.

This clonotype was recorded at least ten times. The gene calls are TRBV7-9 and TRBJ1-4; no definite D call. The ends were cut back, 1 base at V and 3 bases at J, with 6 bases in the middle. The CDR3 has 14 residues. Germline V CDR1 and CDR2: SEHNR, FQNEAQ (reference sequence). The CDR3 DNA is TGTGCCAGCAGCTTAGACGGGTCTAATGAAAAACTGTTTTTT. As protein: CASSLDGSNEKLFF. The full variable domain, with the rest looked up from reference TRBV7-9 and TRBJ1-4, is DTGVSQNPRHKITKRGQNVTFRCDPISEHNRLYWYRQTLGQGPEFLTYFQNEAQLEKSRLLSDRFSAERPKGSFSTLEIQRTEQGDSAMYLCASSLDGSNEKLFFGSGTQLSVL.

This clonotype has ten or more counts. The genes are TRBV11-2 and TRBJ2-7; 9 bases agree with TRBD2. The CDR3 has 15 residues. Germline trimming cut 4 bases from V and 8 bases from J; bases unmatched to any gene: 12. Germline CDR1 reads SGHAT; CDR2 reads FQNNGV. For the CDR3, the DNA is TGTGCCAGCAGCTCGGACCGTATAGCGGGAGTCCAGCAGTACTTC. This gives the protein CASSSDRIAGVQQYF.

The rearrangement joins TRBV29-1 to TRBJ2-7, with 9 bases matching TRBD1. Trimming at V came to 7 bases and at J to 4 bases, leaving 5 bases not matched to a gene. The germline V gene encodes CDR1 SQVTM and CDR2 ANQGSEA. This CDR3 spans 12 amino acids. CDR3 sequence (DNA): TGCAGCGGGGGGACAGGGAAATACGAGCAGTACTTC. Amino acid sequence: CSGGTGKYEQYF.

This clonotype came up many times. The chain joins TRBV27 to TRBJ1-5; 9 positions agree with TRBD1. The CDR3 sequence is 18 residues long. J was trimmed by 0 bases and V by 6 bases; bases with no gene match: 12. From germline, CDR1 is MNHEY and CDR2 SMNVEV (reference sequence). The CDR3 coding sequence is TGTGCCAGCAGACAACCGGGACAGGGACGCCTTAGCAATCAGCCCCAGCATTTT. Its translation is CASRQPGQGRLSNQPQHF.

The gene calls are TRBV20-1 and TRBJ1-3; 7 bases align to TRBD1. The ends lost 3 bases at V and 0 bases at J; junction bases unmatched: 8. This CDR3 region has 16 residues. Germline CDR1 reads DFQATT; CDR2 reads SNEGSKA (reference sequence). This chain's CDR3 is CSASRRDRGSGNTIYF. CDR3 in DNA: TGCAGTGCTAGTCGCCGGGACAGAGGCTCTGGAAACACCATATATTTT.

The chain employs TRBV12-3 or TRBV12-4 and TRBJ2-5; 9 bases match TRBD2. CDR3 size: 15 residues. V gave up 6 bases and J gave up 13 bases; unmatched junction bases: 18. The CDR3 DNA reads TGTGCCAGCAGCGAGACTAGCGGACGGCAAGAGGCCCGGTACTTC. Translating gives CASSETSGRQEARYF.

This chain connects TRBV6-1 to TRBJ1-5; D might be TRBD1 (5 bases). V was trimmed by 5 bases and J by 2 bases, leaving 13 bases between them. In germline, CDR1 is MNHNS, CDR2 SASEGT. The CDR3 totals 15 residues. The CDR3 bases are TGTGCCAGCAGTCCCTCAGGGACTCGCAATCAGCCCCAGCATTTT. This translates into CASSPSGTRNQPQHF.

This clonotype has at least ten counts. The gene calls are TRBV13 and TRBJ1-2; D is unresolved. This CDR3 contains 13 residues. V was shortened by 1 base and J by 4 bases, with 7 bases between the two germline ends. Germline CDR1 reads PRHDT; CDR2 reads FYEKMQ (reference sequence). Here the CDR3 DNA reads TGTGCCAGCAGCTTAGACGGAATCTATGGCTACACCTTC. Protein product: CASSLDGIYGYTF.

V gene TRBV6-2 or TRBV6-3 combines with J gene TRBJ1-1; perhaps TRBD1 as D (6 bases). Per germline, CDR1 MNHEY and CDR2 SVGEGT. The CDR3 runs 15 residues. V dropped 0 bases and J dropped 3 bases, with 11 bases sitting between them. DNA of the CDR3: TGTGCCAGCAGTTACTCGGGGGGGGCGGACACTGAAGCTTTCTTT. The encoded protein is CASSYSGGADTEAFF.